This record concerns one T cell receptor beta chain sequence. Antigen: not known. The CDR3 sequence is 16 residues long. Germline lookup yields CDR1 PRHDT and CDR2 FYEKMQ (reference sequence). Treatment defined: oral pan-JAK inhibitor, 5-10 mg twice daily. RNA was extracted and reverse transcribed into cDNA as the sequencing template. Sequenced by immunoSEQ multiplex PCR; TCRdb stores in-frame clones only, minus some. The sample holds 160,000 or so clones, 50% to 75% seen once. The sample comes from a study of CD8+ T cells in alopecia areata. Study details: The authors scored treated patients' severity by affected scalp percentage.

Findings and caveats of the study: Relative to normal scalp, lesional scalp, especially alopecia totalis/universalis, showed higher clonality.

The chain links TRBV13 to TRBJ2-5, with 9 bases fitting TRBD2. The DNA end is more similar to TRBJ2-7, so the J call may be wrong. The clonotype originates from a human donor with alopecia areata. The sample consisted of CD4+ T cells sorted from blood, taken between weeks 55 and 65, from a patient treated with tofacitinib. The CDR3 here is CASSPRSAGGPYEQYF. CDR3 coding DNA: TGTGCCAGCAGCCCACGTTCGGCGGGGGGGCCCTACGAGCAGTACTTC.